What follows describes a single T cell receptor beta chain. Its antigen is unknown. The data were taken from a study of T cell responses to AZD1222 COVID-19 vaccine. Broader study findings: White British donors predominated, females outnumbered males, and clonal diversity was possibly underestimated. Only a handful of individuals given AZD1222 were seropositive at baseline.

This table comes from immunoSEQ multiplex PCR, and its TCRdb copy is limited to in-frame clones, with some not included. The sample records 150,000 to 200,000 clones, around 88% being singletons. This specimen consisted of peripheral blood, obtained 28 days after the second AZD1222 dose. This receptor was identified in an adult who received the AZD1222 COVID-19 vaccine.

CDR3 sequence reads: CASSYSRINYGYTF. The CDR3 DNA sequence: TGTGCCAGCAGTTACTCAAGGATTAACTATGGCTACACCTTC. This chain joins TRBV6-5 and TRBJ1-2; D is unresolved. From germline, CDR1 is MNHEY and CDR2 SVGAGI. V was pared by 0 bases and J by 1 base, with 6 bases between. This CDR3 comprises 14 residues.